What follows describes a single T cell receptor beta chain. What it binds is not known. The authors made TCR beta libraries by quantitative 5'-RACE with molecular barcodes. MiXCR, run by TCRdb on the 5' RACE reads, gives a single entry per CDR3 protein. The repertoire has about 420,000 distinct CDR3 sequences, 20% to 25% of them found once; the top ten carry roughly a sixth. The data are from a study of CD8 T cells in ankylosing spondylitis. The CDR3 totals 13 residues. With V trimmed by 3 bases and J by 11 bases, 6 bases remained unmatched. CDR1 is SGHRS, CDR2 YFSETQ, per germline. Study results and limitations: The study looked at matched synovial fluid samples from ankylosing spondylitis patients. Disease-linked clones were reported to be significantly enriched there. Roughly 8 highly homologous variants made up a TCR beta motif, and this motif appeared characteristic of ankylosing spondylitis blood. Those disease-linked clones were CD8+; they were also relatively rare in peripheral blood. Prior work had noted some motif variants in reactive arthritis blood and synovial fluid.

The sample consisted of blood, either unsorted or a sorted T cell fraction (not recorded which). The rearrangement links TRBV5-1 to TRBJ2-1; 9 bases are a match to TRBD2. The sequence came from a male donor with ankylosing spondylitis. The CDR3: CASSSTSGEKQFF. The DNA for the CDR3 is TGCGCCAGCAGCTCGACTAGCGGAGAAAAGCAGTTCTTC.